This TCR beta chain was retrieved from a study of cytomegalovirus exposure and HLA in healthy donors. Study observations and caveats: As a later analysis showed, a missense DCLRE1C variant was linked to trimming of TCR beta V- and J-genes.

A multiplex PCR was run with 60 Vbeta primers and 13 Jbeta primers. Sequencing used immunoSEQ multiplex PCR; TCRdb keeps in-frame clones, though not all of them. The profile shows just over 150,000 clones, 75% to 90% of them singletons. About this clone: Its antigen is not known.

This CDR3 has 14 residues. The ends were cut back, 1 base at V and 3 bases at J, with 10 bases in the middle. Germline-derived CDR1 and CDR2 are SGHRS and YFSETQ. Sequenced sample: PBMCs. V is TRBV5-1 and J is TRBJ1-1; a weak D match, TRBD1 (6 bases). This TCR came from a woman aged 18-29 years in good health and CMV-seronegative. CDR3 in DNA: TGCGCCAGCAGCTTGACAGGGTGGGACACTGAAGCTTTCTTT. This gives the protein CASSLTGWDTEAFF.